The source of this TCR beta chain is a study of blood T cell repertoires in COVID-19. On the study more broadly: Acute and convalescent COVID-19 specimens originated in the United States, Italy and Spain. In each case, the material was cDNA or gDNA derived from T cells, B-cell-depleted T cells, or PBMCs.

Per germline, CDR1 ENHRY and CDR2 SYGVKD. Unmatched junction bases numbered 12, after V lost 2 bases and J lost 7 bases. The CDR3 totals 16 residues. Per the original data handling: Counts of nucleated cells, estimated from reference gene primer amplification, were obtained. Sequencing used immunoSEQ multiplex PCR; TCRdb keeps in-frame clones, though not all of them. That table furnishes V, J and clone size, whereas the DNA furnished D and trimming. The sample lists about 100,000 clones; 87% were seen once. The sequenced material came from peripheral blood. The origin of this receptor is a middle-aged man with active COVID-19. The chain joins TRBV10-3 to TRBJ2-5; 8 nucleotides agree with TRBD1. The CDR3 DNA follows: TGTGCCATCAGTGAGGGGGAACAGGGGGTAGAAGGGACCCAGTACTTC. Its translation is CAISEGEQGVEGTQYF.